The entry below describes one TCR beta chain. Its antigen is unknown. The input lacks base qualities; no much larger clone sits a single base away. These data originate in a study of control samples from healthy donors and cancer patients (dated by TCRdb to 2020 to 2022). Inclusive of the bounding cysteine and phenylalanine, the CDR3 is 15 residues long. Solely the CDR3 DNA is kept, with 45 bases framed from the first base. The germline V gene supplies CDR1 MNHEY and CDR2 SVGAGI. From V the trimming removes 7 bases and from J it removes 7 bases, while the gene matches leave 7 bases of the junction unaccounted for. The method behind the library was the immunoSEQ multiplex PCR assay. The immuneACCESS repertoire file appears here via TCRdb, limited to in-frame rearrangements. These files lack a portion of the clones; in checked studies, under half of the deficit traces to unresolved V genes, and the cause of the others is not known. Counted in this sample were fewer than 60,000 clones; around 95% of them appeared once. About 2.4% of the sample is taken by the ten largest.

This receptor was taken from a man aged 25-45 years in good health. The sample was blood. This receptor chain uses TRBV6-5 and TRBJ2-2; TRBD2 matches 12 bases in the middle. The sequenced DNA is TGTGCCAGCACTCGGACTAGCGGGATTGTCGGGGAGCTGTTTTTT. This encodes CASTRTSGIVGELFF.